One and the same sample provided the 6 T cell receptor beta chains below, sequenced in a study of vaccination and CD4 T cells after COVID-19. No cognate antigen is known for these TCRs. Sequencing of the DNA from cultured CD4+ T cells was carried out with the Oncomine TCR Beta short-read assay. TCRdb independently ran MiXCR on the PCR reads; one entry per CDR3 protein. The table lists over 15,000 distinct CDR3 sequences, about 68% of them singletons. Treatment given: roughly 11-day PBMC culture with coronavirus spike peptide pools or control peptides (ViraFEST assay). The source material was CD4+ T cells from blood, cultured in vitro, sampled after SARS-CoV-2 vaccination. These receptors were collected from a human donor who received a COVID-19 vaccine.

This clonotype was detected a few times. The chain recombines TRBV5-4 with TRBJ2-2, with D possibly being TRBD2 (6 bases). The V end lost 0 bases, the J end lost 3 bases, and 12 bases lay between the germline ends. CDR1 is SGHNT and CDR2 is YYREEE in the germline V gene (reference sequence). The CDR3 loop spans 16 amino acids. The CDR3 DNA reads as TGTGCCAGCAGCTTGGTCGGGGGATTCGACACCGGGGAGCTGTTTTTT. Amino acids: CASSLVGGFDTGELFF. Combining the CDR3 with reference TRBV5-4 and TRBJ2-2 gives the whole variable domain ETGVTQSPTHLIKTRGQQVTLRCSSQSGHNTVSWYQQALGQGPQFIFQYYREEENGRGNFPPRFSGLQFPNYSSELNVNALELDDSALYLCASSLVGGFDTGELFFGEGSRLTVL.

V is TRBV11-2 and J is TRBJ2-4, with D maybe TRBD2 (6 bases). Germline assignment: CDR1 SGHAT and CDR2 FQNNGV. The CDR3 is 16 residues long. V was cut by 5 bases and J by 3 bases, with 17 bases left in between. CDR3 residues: CASSPTPGLRKNIQYF. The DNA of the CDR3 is TGTGCCAGCAGCCCTACTCCGGGACTCCGCAAAAACATTCAGTACTTC.

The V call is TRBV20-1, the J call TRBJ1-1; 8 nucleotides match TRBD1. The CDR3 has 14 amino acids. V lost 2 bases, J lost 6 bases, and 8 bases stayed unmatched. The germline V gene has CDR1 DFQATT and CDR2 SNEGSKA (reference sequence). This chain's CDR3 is CSARSRTGIAEAFF. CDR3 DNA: TGCAGTGCTAGATCCCGGACAGGGATCGCTGAAGCTTTCTTT.

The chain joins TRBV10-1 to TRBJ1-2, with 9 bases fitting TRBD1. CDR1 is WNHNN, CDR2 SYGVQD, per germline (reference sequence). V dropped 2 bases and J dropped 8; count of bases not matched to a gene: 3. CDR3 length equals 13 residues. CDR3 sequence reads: CASSETGGYGYTF. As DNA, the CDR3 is TGCGCCAGCAGTGAGACAGGGGGCTACGGCTACACCTTC.

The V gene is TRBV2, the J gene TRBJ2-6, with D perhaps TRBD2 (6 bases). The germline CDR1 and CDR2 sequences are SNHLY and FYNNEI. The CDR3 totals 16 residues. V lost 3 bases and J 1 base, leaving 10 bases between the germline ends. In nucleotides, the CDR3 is TGTGCCAGCAGTGAGGCGGGGCAGTCTGGGGCCAACGTCCTGACTTTC. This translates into CASSEAGQSGANVLTF.

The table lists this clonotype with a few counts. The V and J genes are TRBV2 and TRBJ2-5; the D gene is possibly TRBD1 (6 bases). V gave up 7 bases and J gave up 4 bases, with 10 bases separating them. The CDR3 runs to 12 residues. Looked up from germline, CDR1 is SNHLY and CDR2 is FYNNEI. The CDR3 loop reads CASTGTRETQYF. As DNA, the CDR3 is TGTGCCAGCACTGGGACAAGAGAGACCCAGTACTTC.